This T cell receptor beta chain was documented in a study of T cell responses to AZD1222 COVID-19 vaccine (dated by TCRdb to the early 2020s). Looking at the study overall: AZD1222 recipients given second doses at about 4 weeks or at about 12 weeks were pooled, since spike-specific TCR depth and breadth were not found to differ between the two schedules. TCR sequencing covered some 250 trial participants: 207 given two doses of AZD1222 and around 25 given two doses of MenACWY control vaccine. Enrollment into the trials was organized by age into subgroups of 18-55, 56-69 and 70-plus years, and those subgroups contained approximately 160, 26 and 62 TCR-sequenced participants, respectively. Summary of the overall study and its limitations: Epitopes outside the regions mutated in the B.1.351 and B.1.1.7 variants were reportedly recognized by nearly half of the unique spike-specific TCRs. The whole spike protein was spanned by vaccine-associated CD4 TCRs, and dominant responses were seen in regions 160-218 and 743-854. In the small 56-69-year group, the increase in depth fell short of significance, most likely because of low power. After two AZD1222 doses, both the breadth and the depth of spike-specific TCRs were significantly higher than at day 0 and than in MenACWY recipients. No day 14 peak-response samples were available, so repertoires were characterized only after the peak T cell response. Conclusions about previously exposed vaccinees are limited, since just a handful of AZD1222 recipients were seropositive for SARS-CoV-2 at baseline. Most participants were white British and females outnumbered males, and the authors suggested that clonal diversity may have been underestimated.

By how much of the sample it makes up, this clone is medium-sized (0.01 to 0.1%). No antigen is known for it. There are no base qualities to consult, and no much larger clone falls within one base. The CDR3 regions of human TCRbeta chains were analyzed by immunosequencing. Processing in the source paper ran as follows. Repertoire TCRs were checked for matches against a reference library of SARS-CoV-2-specific TCRs that had been generated using the MIRA antigen-specificity platform. Breadth was defined as the fraction of unique TCRs that were SARS-CoV-2-associated. Depth was defined as the fraction of total T cells that were SARS-CoV-2-associated. Each spike-specific TCR was assigned to its reactive spike region and to a CD4 or CD8 class using the MIRA data. Log10-transformed breadth and depth values were compared by one-way ANOVA with Sidak's multiple comparisons tests. TCRdb re-hosts the immuneACCESS table, in-frame sequences only. Its copies lack some clones; in the studies checked, an unresolved V gene accounts for under half of them, and the cause for the rest is not known. The V and J calls and clone size come from that table; D and trimming were worked out from the DNA. Across this sample there are tens of thousands of clones, with around 89% seen only once. The ten biggest clones cover 5% to 6% of the sample.

Trimming takes 2 bases from V and 1 base from J, and the germline ends sit 9 bases apart. From the cysteine through the phenylalanine, the CDR3 covers 15 amino acids. Only the CDR3 part of the read is kept: 45 bases, read in frame from the first base. According to the germline V gene, CDR1 reads KGHSH and CDR2 reads LQKENI. The sample's time point label, in plain terms: baseline before first vaccination. Samples from vaccinated people were obtained from the UK trials COV001 and COV002, which included a single-blind randomized controlled phase 2/3 trial of AZD1222 (ChAdOx1 nCoV-19) in healthy adults. For TCRbeta chain sequencing, PBMC samples from trial participants were taken at day 0 and at day 28 after the second dose.

This sequence was found in an adult in good health. The sequences come from peripheral blood, collected on day 0 of AZD1222 vaccination. Recombination joined TRBV18 with TRBJ2-1; no D gene can be assigned with confidence. In nucleotide form, the sequence is TGTGCCAGCTCACCAATAGGGATATCCTACAATGAGCAGTTCTTC. It encodes CASSPIGISYNEQFF.